Following are 26 T cell receptor beta chains from one sample sequenced in a study of immune evolution from preneoplasia to lung adenocarcinoma. TCRdb's table, derived via immunoSEQ multiplex PCR, lists solely in-frame clones and lacks some. Of around 2,400 clones detected, roughly 80% appear once; the ten largest clones hold 16%. What was sequenced was FFPE adjacent normal lung tissue. The receptors come from an older person with lung adenocarcinoma.

V gene TRBV29-1 combines with J gene TRBJ1-1; maybe TRBD1 (6 bases). V gave up 4 bases and J gave up 5 bases, with 14 bases separating them. Germline V CDR1 and CDR2: SQVTM, ANQGSEA. The CDR3 is 13 amino acids. The CDR3 region has the DNA TGCAGCGTTGGGGGGGCAGATTGGACTGAAGCTTTCTTT. Translation: CSVGGADWTEAFF.

The J gene is TRBJ1-1, the V gene TRBV6-5, with D uncertain. Trimming stripped 8 bases from V and 7 bases from J, with 5 bases between. Looked up from germline, CDR1 is MNHEY and CDR2 is SVGAGI. The CDR3 spans 9 residues. CDR3 region: CASGREAFF. Here the CDR3 DNA reads TGTGCCAGCGGGCGTGAAGCTTTCTTT.

The chain has TRBV20-1 and TRBJ1-4; D gene unclear. The germline CDR1 and CDR2 sequences are DFQATT and SNEGSKA (reference sequence). The V gene lost 3 bases and the J gene lost 8 bases, with 7 bases spanning the gap. The CDR3 runs to 11 residues. This chain's CDR3 is CSASPGEKLFF. CDR3 sequence (DNA): TGCAGTGCTAGTCCAGGAGAAAAACTGTTTTTT.

The V gene is TRBV9, the J gene TRBJ2-3; 10 bases are shared with TRBD1. The V gene end was trimmed by 1 base and the J gene end by 3 bases; junction bases not matched to a gene: 5. Germline lookup yields CDR1 SGDLS and CDR2 YYNGEE. This CDR3 region has 16 residues. The CDR3 sequence is CASSVSGTGVTDTQYF. The CDR3 DNA is TGTGCCAGCAGCGTATCCGGGACAGGGGTGACAGATACGCAGTATTTT.

V gene TRBV28 combines with J gene TRBJ2-1; 7 bases match TRBD2. The CDR3 consists of 11 residues. After removal of 5 bases from V and 10 bases from J, the junction contained 2 bases not matched to a gene. From germline, CDR1 is MDHEN and CDR2 SYDVKM. In DNA form, the CDR3 reads TGTGCCAGCAGTGTGACTAGCGAGCAGTTCTTC. This encodes CASSVTSEQFF. The full variable domain, in which reference TRBV28 and TRBJ2-1 provide the parts outside the CDR3, is DVKVTQSSRYLVKRTGEKVFLECVQDMDHENMFWYRQDPGLGLRLIYFSYDVKMKEKGDIPEGYSVSREKKERFSLILESASTNQTSMYLCASSVTSEQFFGPGTRLTVL.

The chain employs TRBV5-1 and TRBJ2-7; TRBD2 aligns across 8 bases. The CDR3 sequence is 15 residues long. Germline assignment: CDR1 SGHRS and CDR2 YFSETQ. Trimming took 0 bases from V and 0 from J; bases not matched to a gene: 2. CDR3 sequence (DNA): TGCGCCAGCAGCTTGGGACTAGCGACCTCCTACGAGCAGTACTTC. Protein sequence: CASSLGLATSYEQYF.

CDR3 in DNA: TGTGCCAGCAGCCCAGCTGGGGGAGGTGCACGGACCCAGTACTTC. Translating gives CASSPAGGGARTQYF. The rearrangement links TRBV7-2 to TRBJ2-5; D perhaps matches TRBD2 (6 bases). CDR1 and CDR2 (germline): SGHTA, FQGNSA. This CDR3 is 15 amino acids long. Deletions cut 5 bases from V and 7 bases from J, with 20 bases between.

This chain joins TRBV6-1 and TRBJ2-2, with D hard to call. The CDR3 consists of 13 residues. Trimming pared 7 bases from V and 3 bases from J, leaving 9 bases between. Per germline, CDR1 MNHNS and CDR2 SASEGT. CDR3 protein: CASMVADTGELFF. The DNA for the CDR3 is TGTGCCAGCATGGTAGCTGACACCGGGGAGCTGTTTTTT.

This chain joins TRBV7-9 and TRBJ2-7, with 9 positions matching TRBD1. V trimming: 7 bases; J trimming: 6 bases; junction bases outside the gene matches: 10. CDR1 is SEHNR and CDR2 is FQNEAQ in the germline V gene (reference sequence). CDR3 size: 14 residues. Written as DNA, the CDR3 is TGTGCCAGCACCTCTCGGGACAGGGAGTCCGAGCAGTACTTC. Amino acid sequence: CASTSRDRESEQYF. The full variable domain, in which reference TRBV7-9 and TRBJ2-7 provide the parts outside the CDR3, is DTGVSQNPRHKITKRGQNVTFRCDPISEHNRLYWYRQTLGQGPEFLTYFQNEAQLEKSRLLSDRFSAERPKGSFSTLEIQRTEQGDSAMYLCASTSRDRESEQYFGPGTRLTVT.

This clone has just a few counts. The chain carries TRBV15 and TRBJ2-7, with D perhaps TRBD2 (6 bases). Trimming removed 4 bases at V and 1 base at J, with 17 bases between. Germline loops: CDR1 LNHNV, CDR2 YYDKDF (reference sequence). This CDR3 is built from 16 residues. CDR3 bases: TGTGCCACCAGCATAAGGTGGGGAGGCAGTTCCTACGAGCAGTACTTC. Protein product: CATSIRWGGSSYEQYF.

This clone was seen only once. The chain carries TRBV9 and TRBJ2-3; a possible D gene is TRBD2 (6 bases). The CDR3 covers 14 residues. Germline loops: CDR1 SGDLS, CDR2 YYNGEE. The V gene lost 0 bases and the J gene lost 3 bases, with 8 bases spanning the gap. In nucleotides, the CDR3 is TGTGCCAGCAGCGTAGTAGCGGAAACAGATACGCAGTATTTT. Protein: CASSVVAETDTQYF.

The sample holds a few counts of this clone. The genes are TRBV28 and TRBJ1-2; D is unclear. Germline assignment: CDR1 MDHEN and CDR2 SYDVKM. V gave up 3 bases and J gave up 2 bases, with 4 bases separating them. The CDR3 extends over 12 amino acids. CDR3 in DNA: TGTGCCAGCAGTTTGACAAACTATGGCTACACCTTC. It codes for CASSLTNYGYTF.

The rearrangement joins TRBV30 to TRBJ1-2, with a tentative D call TRBD1 (5 bases). Trimming stripped 2 bases from V and 5 bases from J, with 15 bases between. Germline V gives CDR1 GTSNPN, CDR2 SVGIG (reference sequence). The CDR3 has 14 amino acids. The CDR3 nucleotides read TGTGCCTGGAGTACCTCAGGGTCGGGGTATGGCTACACCTTC. Translation: CAWSTSGSGYGYTF.

The rearrangement links TRBV7-6 to TRBJ2-1; 9 bases agree with TRBD2. This CDR3 is built from 17 residues. Germline trimming cut 5 bases from V and 5 bases from J; bases unmatched to any gene: 13. From germline, CDR1 is SGHVS and CDR2 FNYEAQ. In DNA, the CDR3 is TGTGCCAGCAGCCGGAGACTAGCGGAGTCCCAGGACAATGAGCAGTTCTTC. Its protein product is CASSRRLAESQDNEQFF. Using reference TRBV7-6 and TRBJ2-1 for the parts outside the CDR3, the full variable domain is GAGVSQSPRYKVTKRGQDVALRCDPISGHVSLYWYRQALGQGPEFLTYFNYEAQQDKSGLPNDRFSAERPEGSISTLTIQRTEQRDSAMYRCASSRRLAESQDNEQFFGPGTRLTVL.

The rearrangement uses TRBV7-2 and TRBJ2-2; 11 bases agree with TRBD1. The CDR3 runs 15 residues. Losses at the gene ends were 8 bases for V and 5 bases for J; bases not matched to a gene: 7. Germline CDR1 and CDR2: SGHTA and FQGNSA. The CDR3 region has the DNA TGTGCCAGCCGCAGGACAGGGGGCGCAACCGGGGAGCTGTTTTTT. Protein sequence: CASRRTGGATGELFF.

In this sample, this clone turned up a few times. The rearrangement uses TRBV30 and TRBJ1-5; D remains ambiguous. Germline CDR1 reads GTSNPN; CDR2 reads SVGIG (reference sequence). The CDR3 length is 13 residues. Trimming removed 0 bases from V and 4 bases from J, with 7 bases in between. In DNA, the CDR3 is TGTGCCTGGAGTGTAGCCGGTAATCAGCCCCAGCATTTT. Translating gives CAWSVAGNQPQHF.

The count of this clone is one. V and J are TRBV2 and TRBJ2-7; 8 positions agree with TRBD1. CDR3 length: 13 amino acids. V lost 6 bases and J lost 3; bases outside the gene matches: 4. Germline CDR1 SNHLY, CDR2 FYNNEI. The CDR3 spells CASSLGQGYEQYF. The CDR3 DNA is TGTGCCAGCAGCCTCGGACAGGGCTACGAGCAGTACTTC.

The rearrangement links TRBV2 to TRBJ2-2; a weak D match, TRBD2 (5 bases). This CDR3 is built from 14 residues. Trimming removed 3 bases from V and 6 bases from J, with 11 bases in between. Germline-derived CDR1 and CDR2 are SNHLY and FYNNEI. In DNA form, the CDR3 reads TGTGCCAGCAGTGACTCTCTAGCCCCCGGGGAGCTGTTTTTT. Translation: CASSDSLAPGELFF.

V gene TRBV5-3 combines with J gene TRBJ2-6; no clear D. TRBV5-3 is an open reading frame whose function is uncertain. The CDR3 totals 15 residues. The V end lost 0 bases, the J end lost 3 bases, and 7 bases lay between the germline ends. The CDR3 region is CARSLGRDGANVLTF. The CDR3 nucleotides read TGTGCCAGAAGCTTGGGAAGGGATGGGGCCAACGTCCTGACTTTC.

This sequence joins TRBV9 and TRBJ1-2, with 12 bases identical to TRBD1. The CDR3 spans 16 residues. CDR1 is SGDLS and CDR2 is YYNGEE in the germline V gene. The trim removed 4 bases at V and 8 bases at J, leaving 12 bases unmatched. CDR3 in DNA: TGTGCCAGCAGCAGAGAGGTGGGACAGGGGGCGAGGGGCTACACCTTC. It specifies CASSREVGQGARGYTF.

The V call is TRBV30, the J call TRBJ1-1, with 9 nucleotides matching TRBD1. J was trimmed by 2 bases and V by 7 bases; bases with no gene match: 11. This CDR3 is built from 15 residues. Germline V gives CDR1 GTSNPN, CDR2 SVGIG (reference sequence). The CDR3 sequence is CALERLGQGNTEAFF. The CDR3 DNA follows: TGTGCCTTGGAACGTTTGGGACAGGGAAACACTGAAGCTTTCTTT.

This chain connects TRBV5-4 to TRBJ2-7; 14 positions agree with TRBD2. Germline V lookup: CDR1 SGHNT, CDR2 YYREEE (reference sequence). V was pared by 5 bases and J by 5 bases, with 6 bases of the junction left unmatched. The CDR3 extends over 15 amino acids. The CDR3 loop reads CASRSGLAGDNEQYF. CDR3 coding DNA: TGTGCCAGCAGGTCGGGACTAGCGGGAGACAACGAGCAGTACTTC. Drawing the rest from reference TRBV5-4 and TRBJ2-7, the complete variable domain is ETGVTQSPTHLIKTRGQQVTLRCSSQSGHNTVSWYQQALGQGPQFIFQYYREEENGRGNFPPRFSGLQFPNYSSELNVNALELDDSALYLCASRSGLAGDNEQYFGPGTRLTVT.

The chain employs TRBV30 and TRBJ2-2; perhaps D is TRBD1 or TRBD2 (5 bases each). Germline CDR1 and CDR2: GTSNPN and SVGIG (reference sequence). V was cut by 0 bases and J by 0 bases, with 11 bases left in between. The CDR3 runs 16 residues. In DNA, the CDR3 is TGTGCCTGGAGTGTTCTCGGGACGCCGAACACCGGGGAGCTGTTTTTT. Residues: CAWSVLGTPNTGELFF.

The genes are TRBV23-1 and TRBJ2-4; no reliable D call. TRBV23-1 is an open reading frame, and its role is uncertain. The CDR3 consists of 14 residues. V was cut by 3 bases and J by 10 bases, with 16 bases left in between. This chain's CDR3 is CASSHIVGGRIQYF. Written as DNA, the CDR3 is TGCGCCAGCAGTCATATCGTGGGTGGGCGGATTCAGTACTTC.

V is TRBV7-2 and J is TRBJ2-7, with D unresolved. The CDR3 has 11 residues. CDR1 and CDR2 from the germline V gene are SGHTA and FQGNSA. Trimming left V 5 bases short and J 5 bases short, with 7 bases between. The CDR3 DNA is TGTGCCAGCAGCGAACAGAACGAGCAGTACTTC. Translating gives CASSEQNEQYF.

The CDR3: CASTSHPPVQYF. In nucleotides, the CDR3 is TGTGCCAGCACGAGCCACCCCCCGGTCCAGTACTTC. V gene TRBV6-1 combines with J gene TRBJ2-7, with D unclear. V was shortened by 7 bases and J by 10 bases, with 17 bases between the two germline ends. This CDR3 has 12 amino acids. Germline CDR1 MNHNS, CDR2 SASEGT.